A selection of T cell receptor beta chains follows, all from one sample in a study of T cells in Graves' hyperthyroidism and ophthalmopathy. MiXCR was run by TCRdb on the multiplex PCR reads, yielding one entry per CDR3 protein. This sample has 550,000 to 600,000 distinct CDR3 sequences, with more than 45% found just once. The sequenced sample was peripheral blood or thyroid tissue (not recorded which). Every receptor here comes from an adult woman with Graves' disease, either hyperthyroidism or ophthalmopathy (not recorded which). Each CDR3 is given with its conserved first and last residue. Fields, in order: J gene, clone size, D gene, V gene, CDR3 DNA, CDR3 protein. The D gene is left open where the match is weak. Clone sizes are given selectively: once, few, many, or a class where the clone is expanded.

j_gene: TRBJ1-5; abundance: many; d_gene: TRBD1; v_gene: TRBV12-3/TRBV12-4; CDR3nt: TGTGCCAGCAGTCCTACAGGGGAAGGCAATCAGCCCCAGCATTTT; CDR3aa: CASSPTGEGNQPQHF
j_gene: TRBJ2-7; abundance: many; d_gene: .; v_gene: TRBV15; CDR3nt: TGTGCCACCAGCAGAGATATGACACCATCCTACGAGCAGTACTTC; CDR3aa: CATSRDMTPSYEQYF
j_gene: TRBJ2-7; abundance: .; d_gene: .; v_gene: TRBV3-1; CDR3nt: TGTGCCAGCAGCCAAGAAATGGACTATGCCTACGAGCAGTACTTC; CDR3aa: CASSQEMDYAYEQYF
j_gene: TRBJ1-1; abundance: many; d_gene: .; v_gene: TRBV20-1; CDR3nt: TGCAGTGCTAGAGATGGACAGAGGAACACTGAAGCTTTCTTT; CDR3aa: CSARDGQRNTEAFF
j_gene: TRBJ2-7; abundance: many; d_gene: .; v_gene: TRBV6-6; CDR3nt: TGTGCCAGCAGTTACTCGATCACGGACCTTTCCTACGAGCAGTACTTC; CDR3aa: CASSYSITDLSYEQYF
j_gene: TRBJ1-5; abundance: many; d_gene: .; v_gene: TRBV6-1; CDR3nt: TGTGCCAGCAGTGAAGAAGTGGGGATTAGCAATCAGCCCCAGCATTTT; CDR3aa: CASSEEVGISNQPQHF
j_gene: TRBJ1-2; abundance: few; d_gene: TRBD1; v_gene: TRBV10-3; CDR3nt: TGTGCCATCAGTGAGTCTGACAGGGGAGCTAACTATGGCTACACCTTC; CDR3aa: CAISESDRGANYGYTF
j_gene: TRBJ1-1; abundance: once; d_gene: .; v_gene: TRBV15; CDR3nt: TGTGCCACCACCAATCCGACAGGGAACACTGAAGCTTTCTTT; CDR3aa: CATTNPTGNTEAFF
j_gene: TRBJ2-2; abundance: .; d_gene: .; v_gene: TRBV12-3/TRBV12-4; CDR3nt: TGTGCCAGCAGCTGGGGGGCCGGGGAGCTGTTTTTT; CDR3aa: CASSWGAGELFF
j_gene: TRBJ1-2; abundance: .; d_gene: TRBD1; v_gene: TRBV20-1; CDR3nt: TGCAGTACCCCGGGACAGGGAGGGGACTATGGCTACACCTTC; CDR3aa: CSTPGQGGDYGYTF
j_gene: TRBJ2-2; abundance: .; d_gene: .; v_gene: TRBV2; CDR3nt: TGTGCCAGCAGTTACGCGACAGCTAACACCGGGGAGCTGTTTTTT; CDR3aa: CASSYATANTGELFF
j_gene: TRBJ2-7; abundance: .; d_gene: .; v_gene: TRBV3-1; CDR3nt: TGTGCCAGCAGCCAAGGTTTAGGGGGACGCGCCTACGAGCAGTACTTC; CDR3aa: CASSQGLGGRAYEQYF
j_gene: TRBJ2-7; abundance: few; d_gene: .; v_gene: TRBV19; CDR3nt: TGTGCCAGCGCCTCCTGGACAGACTCCTACGAGCAGTACTTC; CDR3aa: CASASWTDSYEQYF
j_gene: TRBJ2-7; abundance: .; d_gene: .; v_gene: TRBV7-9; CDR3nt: TGTGCCAGCAGCTTAGAACCGGTGGGCGAGCAGTACTTC; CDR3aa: CASSLEPVGEQYF
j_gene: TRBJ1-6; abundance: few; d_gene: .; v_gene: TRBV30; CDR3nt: TGTGCCTGGAGTCCCTCTCGAGGATCACCCCTCCACTTT; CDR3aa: CAWSPSRGSPLHF
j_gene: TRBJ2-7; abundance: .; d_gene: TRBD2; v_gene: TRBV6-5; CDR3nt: TGTGCCAGCAGTACCCGGGGGGGGGCCTACGAGCAGTACTTC; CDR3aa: CASSTRGGAYEQYF
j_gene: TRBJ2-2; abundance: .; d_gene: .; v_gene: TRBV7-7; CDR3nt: TGTGCCAGCTCACCGTATGAGGGAGCAAACACCGGGGAGCTGTTTTTT; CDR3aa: CASSPYEGANTGELFF
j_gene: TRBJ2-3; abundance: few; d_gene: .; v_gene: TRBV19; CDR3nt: TGTGCCAGTAGCCCTGGGACAGATACGCAGTATTTT; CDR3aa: CASSPGTDTQYF
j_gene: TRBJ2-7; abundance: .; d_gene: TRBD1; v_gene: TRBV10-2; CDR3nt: TGCGCCATTGCACCGACAGGGAGCTACGAGCAGTACTTC; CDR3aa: CAIAPTGSYEQYF
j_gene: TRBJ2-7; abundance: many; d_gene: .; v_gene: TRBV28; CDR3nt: TGTGCCAGCAGACGTCGACAGATCCTTTACGAGCAGTACTTC; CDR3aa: CASRRRQILYEQYF
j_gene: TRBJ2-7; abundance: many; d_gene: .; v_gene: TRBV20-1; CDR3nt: TGCAGTGCTAGAGATCACGGCGGGACGAACTCCTACGAGCAGTACTTC; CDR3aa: CSARDHGGTNSYEQYF
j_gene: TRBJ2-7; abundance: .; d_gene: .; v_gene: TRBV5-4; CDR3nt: TGTGCCAGCAGAATGGGGGGCCTGACCTACGAGCAGTACTTC; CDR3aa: CASRMGGLTYEQYF
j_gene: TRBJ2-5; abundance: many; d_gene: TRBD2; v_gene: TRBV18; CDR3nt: TGTGCCAGCTCACCATACGGGACTAGCAGACGGACTCCGACCCAGTACTTC; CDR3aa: CASSPYGTSRRTPTQYF
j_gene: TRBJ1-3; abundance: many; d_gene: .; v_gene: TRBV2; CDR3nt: TGTGCCAGCAGTGAGGTCCGGGCTCGTGGAAACACCATATATTTT; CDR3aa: CASSEVRARGNTIYF
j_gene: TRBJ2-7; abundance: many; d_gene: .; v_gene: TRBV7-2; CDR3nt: TGTGCCAGCAGCTTCAGGGTCGGCGAGCAGTACTTC; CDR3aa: CASSFRVGEQYF
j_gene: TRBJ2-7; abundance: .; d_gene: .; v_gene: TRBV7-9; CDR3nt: TGTGCCAGCAGCTCCCACCCCCTGGGCTACGAGCAGTACTTC; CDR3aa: CASSSHPLGYEQYF
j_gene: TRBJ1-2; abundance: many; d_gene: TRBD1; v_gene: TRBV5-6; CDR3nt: TGTGCCAGCAGCTTGAGGACAGGGACCAACTATGGCTACACCTTC; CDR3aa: CASSLRTGTNYGYTF
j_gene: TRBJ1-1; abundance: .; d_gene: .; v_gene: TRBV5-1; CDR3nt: TGTGCCAGCAGCATGGGACACTACACTGAAGCTTTCTTT; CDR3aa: CASSMGHYTEAFF
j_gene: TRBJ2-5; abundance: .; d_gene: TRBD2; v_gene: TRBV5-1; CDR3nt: TGCGCCAGCAGCTCGGGAGGCAGGGCTACGTCCGGGACCCAGTACTTC; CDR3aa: CASSSGGRATSGTQYF
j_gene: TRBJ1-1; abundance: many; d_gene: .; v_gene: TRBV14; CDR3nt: TGTGCCAGCAGCCAAGCCCCAAAAGGGCGGCCTGAAGCTTTCTTT; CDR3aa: CASSQAPKGRPEAFF
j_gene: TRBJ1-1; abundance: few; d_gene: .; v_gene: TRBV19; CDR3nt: TGTGCCAGCAGTTCCCTTACCGGGTTGAACACTGAAGCTTTCTTT; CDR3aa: CASSSLTGLNTEAFF
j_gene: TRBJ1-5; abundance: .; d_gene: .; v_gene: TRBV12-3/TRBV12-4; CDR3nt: TGTGCCAGCAGTTTACAGAAACTTAATCAGCCCCAGCATTTT; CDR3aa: CASSLQKLNQPQHF
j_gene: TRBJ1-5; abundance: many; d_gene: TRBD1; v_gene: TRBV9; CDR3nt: TGTGCCAGCAGCGGACAGGGGAGCAATCAGCCCCAGCATTTT; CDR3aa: CASSGQGSNQPQHF
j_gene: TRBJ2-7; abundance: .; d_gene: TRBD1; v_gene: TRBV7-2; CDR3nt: TGTGCCAGCAGCCCGCGGCCGGGACAGGGCTCCTACGAGCAGTACTTC; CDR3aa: CASSPRPGQGSYEQYF
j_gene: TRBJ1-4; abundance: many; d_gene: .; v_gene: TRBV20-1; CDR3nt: TGCAGTGGGGGTGCAACTAATGAAAAACTGTTTTTT; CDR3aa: CSGGATNEKLFF
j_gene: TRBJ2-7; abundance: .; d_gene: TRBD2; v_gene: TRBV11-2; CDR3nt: TGTGCCAGCAGCTCAGTAGTCGGACTAGCGGTTAACTACGAGCAGTACTTC; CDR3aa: CASSSVVGLAVNYEQYF
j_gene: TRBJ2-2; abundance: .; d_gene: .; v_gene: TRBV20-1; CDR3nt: TGCAGTGCAAACACAGGGAGAGTGACCGGGGAGCTGTTTTTT; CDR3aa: CSANTGRVTGELFF
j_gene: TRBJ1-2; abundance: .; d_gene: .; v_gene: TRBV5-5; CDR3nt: TGTGCCAGCAGCTCACCAGGGAGTTATCGGTATGGCTACACCTTC; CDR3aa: CASSSPGSYRYGYTF
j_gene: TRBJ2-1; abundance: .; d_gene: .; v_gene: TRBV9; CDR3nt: TGTGCCAGCAGCGTAGCGGGAAATGCCTGGGATGAGCAGTTCTTC; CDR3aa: CASSVAGNAWDEQFF
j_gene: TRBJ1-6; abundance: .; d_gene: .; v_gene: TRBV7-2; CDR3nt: TGTGCCAGCAGCTCTCCTGGGGTTTTAAATTCACCCCTCCACTTT; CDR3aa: CASSSPGVLNSPLHF
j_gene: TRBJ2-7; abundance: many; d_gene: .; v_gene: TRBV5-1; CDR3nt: TGCGCCAGCAGCTTAACCGAGTCCAGCTACGAGCAGTACTTC; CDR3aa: CASSLTESSYEQYF
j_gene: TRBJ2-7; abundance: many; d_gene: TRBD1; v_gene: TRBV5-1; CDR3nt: TGCGCCAGCAGCGGGGACAGATGGGGCTACGAGCAGTACTTC; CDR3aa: CASSGDRWGYEQYF
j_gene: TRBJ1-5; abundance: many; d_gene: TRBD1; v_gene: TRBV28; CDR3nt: TGTGCCAGCAGCCGCGACAGGGACGATCAGCCCCAGCATTTT; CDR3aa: CASSRDRDDQPQHF
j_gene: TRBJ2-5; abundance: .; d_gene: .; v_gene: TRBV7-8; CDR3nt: TGTGCCAGCAGCCTAGCTACAGGACACGGCGAGACCCAGTACTTC; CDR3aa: CASSLATGHGETQYF
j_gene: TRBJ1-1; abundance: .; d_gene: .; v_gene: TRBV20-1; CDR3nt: TGCAGTGCCAGCAGCCCCGTGAGTAAGACATCGAACACTGAAGCTTTCTTT; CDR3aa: CSASSPVSKTSNTEAFF